A single sample is the source of the 21 T cell receptor beta chains below, sequenced in a study of spatial heterogeneity in lung cancer. TCRdb re-called the 5' RACE reads with MiXCR, one entry per CDR3 protein. The profile shows fewer than 25,000 distinct CDR3 sequences, approximately 3% of them singletons. This sample's time point: sample taken at primary tumor resection. No cells were sorted before sequencing. The whole RNA sequenced was extracted from tumor, nontumor lung or frozen PBMC. The sequences come from PBMCs, collected at surgery. Source of these receptors: a female donor with early-stage non-small cell lung cancer.

By share, this clonotype counts as medium-sized. This chain connects TRBV29-1 to TRBJ2-2, with D unclear. V dropped 2 bases and J dropped 1 base, with 5 bases sitting between them. Per germline, CDR1 SQVTM and CDR2 ANQGSEA. The CDR3 spans 13 residues. This CDR3 is CSVEPQNTGELFF. CDR3 DNA sequence: TGCAGCGTTGAACCACAGAACACCGGGGAGCTGTTTTTT.

In its sample, this clonotype was seen many times. V and J are TRBV4-2 and TRBJ1-1; 8 nucleotides agree with TRBD1. The CDR3 has 14 residues. Trimming took 3 bases from V and 0 from J; bases not matched to a gene: 0. Per germline, CDR1 LGHNA and CDR2 YNFKEQ. This chain's CDR3 is CASSQDRVNTEAFF. As DNA, the CDR3 is TGTGCCAGCAGCCAGGACAGGGTGAACACTGAAGCTTTCTTT.

This clonotype was picked up many times. The rearrangement uses TRBV4-1 and TRBJ2-3; 9 positions agree with TRBD2. Germline V CDR1 and CDR2: MGHRA, YSYEKL. The CDR3 runs to 17 residues. V gave up 5 bases and J gave up 2 bases; unmatched junction bases: 11. CDR3 DNA: TGCGCCAGCAGCTCACTAGCGGGCCCACCAATCACAGATACGCAGTATTTT. This encodes CASSSLAGPPITDTQYF.

This clonotype was counted at least ten times. The chain carries TRBV20-1 and TRBJ2-7; D not resolved. V lost 0 bases and J 3 bases, leaving 6 bases between the germline ends. Germline assignment: CDR1 DFQATT and CDR2 SNEGSKA (reference sequence). The CDR3 contains 12 residues. DNA for the CDR3: TGCAGTGCTAGAGATCCAGGCTACGAGCAGTACTTC. Encoded protein: CSARDPGYEQYF.

On this clonotype itself: Mismatch with germline at one junction end may stem from a read error. The chain uses TRBV7-8 and TRBJ2-5; TRBD1 or TRBD2 may be the D gene (6 bases each). This CDR3 is built from 18 residues. Germline V gene sequence: CDR1 SGHVS, CDR2 FQNEAQ. This chain's CDR3 is CVSSRGVLIGGPQETQYF. As DNA, the CDR3 is TGTGTCAGCAGCCGCGGGGTGTTAATAGGGGGGCCCCAAGAGACCCAGTACTTC.

This clonotype was detected ten times or more. The genes are TRBV30 and TRBJ1-3; D gene unclear. CDR3 length equals 14 residues. CDR1 and CDR2 (germline): GTSNPN, SVGIG (reference sequence). Trimming took 4 bases from V and 0 from J, leaving 10 bases between them. CDR3 sequence reads: CAWKGRLSGNTIYF. CDR3 DNA: TGTGCCTGGAAAGGACGACTCTCTGGAAACACCATATATTTT.

This clonotype was observed at least ten times. The chain carries TRBV24-1 and TRBJ2-3; TRBD1 might be the D (5 bases). CDR1 and CDR2 (germline): KGHDR, SFDVKD. V was cut by 12 bases and J by 1 base, with 10 bases left in between. The CDR3 sequence is 12 residues long. The CDR3 region is CAAIRGTDTQYF. CDR3 coding DNA: TGTGCCGCCATCAGGGGCACAGATACGCAGTATTTT.

This clonotype was seen repeatedly, ten times or more. The gene calls are TRBV6-2 or TRBV6-3 and TRBJ2-5, with D maybe TRBD1 (5 bases). The CDR3 is 13 amino acids. Trimming removed 6 bases from V and 3 bases from J, with 11 bases in between. Germline V gene data show CDR1 as MNHEY and CDR2 as SVGEGT. For the CDR3, the DNA is TGTGCCAGCAGATTAAACAGGAAAGAGACCCAGTACTTC. It specifies CASRLNRKETQYF.

This clonotype was counted at least ten times. The V and J genes are TRBV7-6 and TRBJ1-5; 10 positions agree with TRBD1. The germline CDR1 and CDR2 sequences are SGHVS and FNYEAQ. With V trimmed by 2 bases and J by 5 bases, 6 bases remained unmatched. This CDR3 comprises 16 residues. CDR3 amino acids: CASSLYGTGEDQPQHF. Here the CDR3 DNA reads TGTGCCAGCAGCTTATATGGGACAGGGGAAGATCAGCCCCAGCATTTT.

There are many counts of this clonotype. J is TRBJ1-2 and V is TRBV7-8; D is unresolved. The CDR3 runs to 12 residues. Per the germline V gene, CDR1 is SGHVS and CDR2 is FQNEAQ. Trimming shortened V by 8 bases and J by 4 bases, and 11 bases separated the two germline ends. The CDR3 sequence: CASLEPSYGYTF. The DNA of the CDR3 is TGTGCCAGCTTGGAGCCGAGCTATGGCTACACCTTC. Together with reference TRBV7-8 and TRBJ1-2, the CDR3 gives the full variable domain: GAGVSQSPRYKVAKRGQDVALRCDPISGHVSLFWYQQALGQGPEFLTYFQNEAQLDKSGLPSDRFFAERPEGSVSTLKIQRTQQEDSAVYLCASLEPSYGYTFGSGTRLTVV.

In its sample, this clonotype was seen many times. The gene calls are TRBV7-8 and TRBJ2-5; 10 nucleotides line up with TRBD2. CDR1 and CDR2 (germline): SGHVS, FQNEAQ. CDR3 size: 16 residues. The J segment lost 6 bases and the V segment lost 1 base, leaving 8 bases of the junction unmatched. The CDR3, as DNA: TGTGCCAGCAGCTTAGATCAGCGGGAGGGCCTGAAGACCCAGTACTTC. Its translation is CASSLDQREGLKTQYF.

This clonotype was counted many times. The chain has TRBV7-8 and TRBJ2-7; D is perhaps TRBD1 (5 bases). The germline gives CDR1 SGHVS, CDR2 FQNEAQ. There are 15 residues in the CDR3. Trimming stripped 5 bases from V and 4 bases from J, with 18 bases between. Here the CDR3 DNA reads TGTGCCAGCAGCCCGTGGTCAGGGAATTATTACGAGCAGTACTTC. The encoded protein is CASSPWSGNYYEQYF.

Ten or more counts support this clonotype. The chain recombines TRBV19 with TRBJ1-4, with D maybe TRBD1 (6 bases). CDR1 is LNHDA and CDR2 is SQIVND in the germline V gene (reference sequence). The CDR3 spans 15 residues. Between the trimmed V and J ends, which lost 8 bases and 0 bases, there was a span of 13 bases. CDR3 sequence reads: CASSGGAATNEKLFF. In DNA form, the CDR3 reads TGTGCCAGTTCTGGGGGCGCGGCAACTAATGAAAAACTGTTTTTT.

This clonotype was recorded a few times. The chain combines TRBV7-2 with TRBJ2-2; 8 bases align to TRBD1. Germline V gene sequence: CDR1 SGHTA, CDR2 FQGNSA. Unmatched junction bases numbered 3, after V lost 3 bases and J lost 6 bases. This CDR3 is built from 14 residues. The CDR3 DNA reads TGTGCCAGCAGCTTTTCAGGGGGCCCCGGGGAGCTGTTTTTT. It is translated as CASSFSGGPGELFF.

This clonotype was detected ten times or more. This CDR3 is CASSVAPLAGRNTGELFF. The CDR3 nucleotides are TGTGCCAGCAGCGTCGCGCCACTAGCGGGAAGGAACACCGGGGAGCTGTTTTTT. The V call is TRBV11-2, the J call TRBJ2-2, with 10 positions matching TRBD2. The CDR3 length is 18 residues. Per germline, CDR1 SGHAT and CDR2 FQNNGV. Unmatched junction bases numbered 10, after V lost 5 bases and J lost 1 base.

This clonotype was counted many times. The chain employs TRBV5-1 and TRBJ1-2; D might be TRBD1 (6 bases). Trimming took off 3 bases at V and 7 bases at J, with 19 bases between the two ends. This CDR3 comprises 15 residues. Germline V gene lookup returns CDR1 SGHRS and CDR2 YFSETQ. The DNA for the CDR3 is TGCGCCAGCAGCTACTCGACCTCTGTAGGGGGTGGCTACACCTTC. It codes for CASSYSTSVGGGYTF.

In its sample, this clonotype was seen many times. The chain employs TRBV27 and TRBJ2-1; 16 bases are a match to TRBD2. CDR3 length: 17 amino acids. In germline, CDR1 is MNHEY, CDR2 SMNVEV (reference sequence). Trimming cost V 6 bases and J 3 bases; bases outside gene matches: 5. CDR3 in DNA: TGTGCCAGCAGGGGACTAGCGGGAGGGCCAAGCTACAATGAGCAGTTCTTC. Encoded protein: CASRGLAGGPSYNEQFF.

This clonotype showed up many times. The V call is TRBV4-1, the J call TRBJ2-7; 10 bases agree with TRBD2. The ends lost 0 bases at V and 2 bases at J; junction bases unmatched: 4. This CDR3 has 16 residues. The germline V gene has CDR1 MGHRA and CDR2 YSYEKL. The CDR3 region is CASSQDVGTSAYEQYF. In DNA, the CDR3 is TGCGCCAGCAGCCAAGATGTTGGGACTAGCGCCTACGAGCAGTACTTC.

This clonotype has a count of ten or more. V and J are TRBV7-9 and TRBJ2-5; the match to TRBD2 covers 7 bases. CDR3 length equals 15 residues. Germline CDR1 is SEHNR and CDR2 is FQNEAQ (reference sequence). J lost 0 bases, V lost 6 bases, and 7 bases had no gene match. The DNA for the CDR3 is TGTGCCAGCAGGGCGGGAGCGGAGTACCAAGAGACCCAGTACTTC. Its protein product is CASRAGAEYQETQYF. The whole variable domain, filled in from reference TRBV7-9 and TRBJ2-5, reads DTGVSQNPRHKITKRGQNVTFRCDPISEHNRLYWYRQTLGQGPEFLTYFQNEAQLEKSRLLSDRFSAERPKGSFSTLEIQRTEQGDSAMYLCASRAGAEYQETQYFGPGTRLLVL.

This clonotype was counted a few times. The rearrangement joins TRBV4-1 to TRBJ2-7; the match to TRBD2 covers 9 bases. This CDR3 has 15 residues. Germline assignment: CDR1 MGHRA and CDR2 YSYEKL. V gave up 1 base and J gave up 4 bases; unmatched junction bases: 5. DNA for the CDR3: TGCGCCAGCAGCCAAGGGGCTAGCGGGACATACGAGCAGTACTTC. The encoded protein is CASSQGASGTYEQYF.

This clonotype was recorded many times. The chain couples TRBV4-2 to TRBJ2-1, with D hard to call. The germline V gene encodes CDR1 LGHNA and CDR2 YNFKEQ. The CDR3 contains 12 residues. V lost 1 base, J lost 8 bases, and 6 bases lay in between. The CDR3, as DNA: TGTGCCAGCAGCCAAGGTAATGATGAGCAGTTCTTC. This codes for CASSQGNDEQFF.